These T cell receptor beta chains were read from a single sample in a study of cytomegalovirus exposure and HLA in healthy donors. Using immunoSEQ multiplex PCR, the repertoire was profiled, and TCRdb retains in-frame clones only, with some absent. The sample lists roughly 190,000 clones, around 81% occurring once. The sequenced sample was PBMCs. Receptor source: a woman aged 45-65 years in good health and CMV-seropositive. Each CDR3 is given with its conserved first and last residue. The D gene is left open where the match is weak. Where a row states a size, it is once, few, many or the class of an expanded clone; other rows omit it.

-	TRBV18	-	TRBJ1-5	TGTGCCAGCTCACCCACAGACTATTATAGCAATCAGCCCCAGCATTTT	CASSPTDYYSNQPQHF
-	TRBV30	-	TRBJ1-1	TGTGCCTGGAGTCCGGACAGCCTCGGGAAAGCTTTCTTT	CAWSPDSLGKAFF
-	TRBV6-1	-	TRBJ2-7	TGTGCCACCCCCCTTGGGGCAGGGGACTACGAGCAGTACTTC	CATPLGAGDYEQYF
TRBD1	TRBV11-2	-	TRBJ2-1	TGTGCCAGCAGCACCGCCGCAGGGGGCGCGGAGTTCTTC	CASSTAAGGAEFF
-	TRBV19	-	TRBJ2-3	TGTGCCAGTAGTAACCTAGGGGCCTGGGCTGAAGATACGCAGTATTTT	CASSNLGAWAEDTQYF
-	TRBV28	-	TRBJ2-3	TGTGCCACTCAGGACAGTGTTGTGTACGCAGATACGCAGTATTTT	CATQDSVVYADTQYF
-	TRBV4-1	-	TRBJ2-2	TGCGCCAGCAGCCGAGGGGGTACGAACACCGGGGAGCTGTTTTTT	CASSRGGTNTGELFF
TRBD2	TRBV27	-	TRBJ2-1	TGTGCCAGCAGTACTCTTCGGACTAGCGGGTACAATGAGCAGTTCTTC	CASSTLRTSGYNEQFF
-	TRBV7-6	-	TRBJ1-1	TGTGCCAGCAGCTTGATGTCAGAGGTGAACACTGAAGCTTTCTTT	CASSLMSEVNTEAFF
TRBD1	TRBV4-1	-	TRBJ2-7	TGCGCCAGCAGCCTTGACAGGGCCTACGAGCAGTACTTC	CASSLDRAYEQYF
-	TRBV7-8	-	TRBJ1-5	TGTGCCAGCAGCTTAGTGAGGTCCTATAGCAATCAGCCCCAGCATTTT	CASSLVRSYSNQPQHF
-	TRBV7-2	-	TRBJ2-3	TGTGCCAGCAGGGCCGCAGGGACTAGCACAGATACGCAGTATTTT	CASRAAGTSTDTQYF
TRBD1	TRBV29-1	-	TRBJ2-5	TGCAGCGGTGGGACAGCCCAAGAGACCCAGTACTTC	CSGGTAQETQYF
-	TRBV4-1	-	TRBJ1-2	TGCGCCAGCAGCCAACCCAGCGGAGTGGGATTCTATGGCTACACCTTC	CASSQPSGVGFYGYTF
-	TRBV27	-	TRBJ1-2	TGTGCCAGCAGTTCCCTCACAGGTTCTTTGGGCTACACCTTC	CASSSLTGSLGYTF
TRBD1	TRBV7-2	-	TRBJ2-7	TGTGCCAGCAGCTTAACAGGGGCCTACGAGCAGTACTTC	CASSLTGAYEQYF
-	TRBV6-6	few	TRBJ2-5	TGTGCCAGCAGTTACTCGGAGAACCAAGAGACCCAGTACTTC	CASSYSENQETQYF
-	TRBV5-4	-	TRBJ2-7	TGTGCCAGCAGAAGAACACGCGGCGAGCAGTACTTC	CASRRTRGEQYF
-	TRBV11-2	-	TRBJ1-4	TGTGCCAGCAGCTCTCGACTGGGTGAAAAACTGTTTTTT	CASSSRLGEKLFF
TRBD2	TRBV7-6	-	TRBJ2-1	TGTGCCAGCAGCACCGGACTAGCGGACAATGAGCAGTTCTTC	CASSTGLADNEQFF
-	TRBV6-5	-	TRBJ1-3	TGTGCCAGCAGTTACCGATTGGGCCCCGGTGGAAACACCATATATTTT	CASSYRLGPGGNTIYF
-	TRBV2	-	TRBJ2-3	TGTGCCAGCAGGCCCTGGGAGGCAGGCTTAGGCGATACGCAGTATTTT	CASRPWEAGLGDTQYF
-	TRBV29-1	-	TRBJ2-5	TGCAGCGTTGGTCCTTCGGGGGACCAAGAGACCCAGTACTTC	CSVGPSGDQETQYF